A selection of T cell receptor beta chains follows, all from one sample in a study of T cells after yellow fever vaccination. TCRdb analysed the 5' RACE reads with MiXCR anew, one entry per CDR3 protein. The data contain under 200,000 distinct CDR3 sequences, 5.5% to 7.5% of them seen just once; the ten biggest clones take up around 2.3%. This specimen consisted of CD4+ T cells sorted from PBMCs, obtained about 5 days after the first yellow fever vaccination. The source is a young man who received the YFV17D yellow fever vaccine. Both conserved end residues are part of each CDR3. D genes are given only for firm matches. Where a row states a size, it is once, few, many or the class of an expanded clone; other rows omit it.

v_gene	d_gene	j_gene	len	abundance	CDR3nt	CDR3aa
TRBV5-1	-	TRBJ2-3	15	many	TGCGCCAGCAGCGCCGGGGGACCCAGCACACATACGCAGTATTTT	CASSAGGPSTHTQYF
TRBV20-1	-	TRBJ2-3	14	many	TGCAGTGCCACCCGCGTTTTAGGGGTAGATACGCAGTATTTT	CSATRVLGVDTQYF
TRBV12-3/TRBV12-4	TRBD1	TRBJ2-1	14	many	TGTGCCAGCAGTCCTTGGACAGGGGACGTTGAGCAGTTCTTC	CASSPWTGDVEQFF
TRBV9	TRBD2	TRBJ2-3	16	-	TGTGCCAGCAGCGCCCTGTTAGCGGGGGGCCAGGGTACGCAGTATTTT	CASSALLAGGQGTQYF
TRBV6-1	-	TRBJ2-7	13	many	TGTGCCAGCAGAGAGACCCATTATTACGAGCAGTACTTC	CASRETHYYEQYF
TRBV13	-	TRBJ1-4	14	few	TGTGCCAGCAGCTTAAACCGGGACGGGGAAAAACTGTTTTTT	CASSLNRDGEKLFF
TRBV7-2	TRBD1	TRBJ2-1	13	many	TGTGCCAGCAGCCAAGAGACAGGGGAAGAGCAGTTCTTC	CASSQETGEEQFF
TRBV5-1	TRBD2	TRBJ2-5	16	few	TGCGCCAGCAGCCCCAGGGTAGCGGGGGGCCCGGAGACCCAGTACTTC	CASSPRVAGGPETQYF
TRBV23-1	-	TRBJ2-2	19	many	TGCGCCAGCAGTCAAAACGGACTTACGGGGAAGTGCGGCACCGGGGAGCTGTTTTTT	CASSQNGLTGKCGTGELFF
TRBV5-5	-	TRBJ2-5	15	-	TGTGCCAGCAGCTTAAGGACCAACATACAAGAGACCCAGTACTTC	CASSLRTNIQETQYF
TRBV7-9	TRBD1	TRBJ1-2	14	-	TGTGCCAGCAGCTTAGCAGGACAGGCAGAAGGCTACACCTTC	CASSLAGQAEGYTF